The T cell receptor beta chain described here comes from a study of T cell responses to AZD1222 COVID-19 vaccine. Study findings and constraints: Spike-specific TCR breadth and depth rose after two AZD1222 doses. Donors skewed white British and female; clonal diversity was possibly underestimated. Nearly half of spike-specific TCRs reportedly target unmutated variant regions.

Note on this clone: The antigen is unknown.

The table came from immunoSEQ multiplex PCR; TCRdb's copy has only in-frame clones and leaves some out. The data show approximately 150,000 clones, 91% seen once. The length of the CDR3 is 17 residues. Germline V lookup: CDR1 SGHNT, CDR2 YENEEA. The V end lost 1 base, the J end lost 6 bases, and 20 bases lay between the germline ends. This receptor was taken from an adult who received the AZD1222 COVID-19 vaccine. The starting material was peripheral blood, obtained 28 days after the second AZD1222 dose. This sequence joins TRBV11-3 and TRBJ2-3; weak D call: TRBD1 (5 bases). CDR3 bases: TGTGCCAGCAGCTTAGGGATCAGGGTGGAAGAGTTTGATACGCAGTATTTT. Its translation: CASSLGIRVEEFDTQYF.